This TCR beta chain was observed in a study of tumor-infiltrating lymphocytes in primary liver carcinoma. Study results and limitations: Relative to blood, tumors carried a significantly larger fraction of the repertoire in their top 250 clones (p = 0.039).

Using a constant-region primer together with ProtoScript II reverse transcriptase, TCR beta cDNA was made from 450 to 600 ng of total RNA. For TCR beta, libraries were produced by three nested multiplex PCR rounds using slightly modified ARM-PCR. For approximately 11 cycles apiece, the opening two PCR rounds ran with TRBV1-TRBV30 forward primers and a C-beta reverse primer. A single record per CDR3 protein comes from TCRdb applying MiXCR to the multiplex PCR reads. The top ten hold roughly 8.6% of the sample, which has fewer than 350,000 distinct CDR3 sequences, about 60% seen once. As regards this clonotype: Its antigen is as yet unknown.

From germline, CDR1 is SEHNR and CDR2 FQNEAQ (reference sequence). The CDR3 covers 14 residues. The V and J ends lost 1 base and 5 bases respectively, with 12 bases between them. The researchers obtained blood RNA from unsorted whole blood and also extracted germline DNA. The study enrolled treatment-naive patients with chronic HBV infection. Sequenced material: peripheral blood. The V and J genes are TRBV7-9 and TRBJ2-7; possible D gene TRBD1, 6 bases. This receptor was taken from a man aged 35 to 55 with primary liver carcinoma and hepatitis B virus infection. The CDR3 loop reads CASSLDRDRDEQYF. The CDR3 DNA sequence: TGTGCCAGCAGCTTAGACAGGGATCGGGACGAGCAGTACTTC.